Following are 3 T cell receptor beta chains from one sample sequenced in a study of T cell responses to AZD1222 COVID-19 vaccine. Sequencing was performed with immunoSEQ multiplex PCR; in TCRdb, only in-frame clones are kept and a portion is missing. Altogether 120,000 to 150,000 clones are present, approximately 89% being singletons, with the ten largest covering around 5.2%. The sequences come from peripheral blood, collected on day 0 of AZD1222 vaccination. The receptors were gathered from an adult in good health.

The chain's CDR3 is CASSGRTGRSGANVLTF. The CDR3 nucleotides are TGTGCCAGCAGTGGAAGGACAGGGAGGTCTGGGGCCAACGTCCTGACTTTC. This chain links TRBV2 with TRBJ2-6, with 8 bases fitting TRBD1. Unmatched junction bases numbered 6, after V lost 4 bases and J lost 1 base. Germline V gene lookup returns CDR1 SNHLY and CDR2 FYNNEI. The CDR3 runs to 17 residues.

This chain uses TRBV4-3 with TRBJ1-4; D is perhaps TRBD1 (5 bases). The length of the CDR3 is 17 residues. The V and J ends lost 4 bases and 8 bases respectively, with 23 bases between them. Germline CDR1 is LGHNA and CDR2 is YSLEER. This chain's CDR3 is CASSRRRGDDRGEKLFF. CDR3 in DNA: TGCGCCAGCAGCCGGAGGCGAGGGGACGATAGAGGAGAAAAACTGTTTTTT.

This rearrangement joins TRBV6-5 to TRBJ1-1; no firm D call. The CDR3 contains 13 residues. V was trimmed by 6 bases and J by 1 base, leaving 9 bases between them. Germline CDR1 reads MNHEY; CDR2 reads SVGAGI. This CDR3 is CASRLNRNTEAFF. The CDR3 coding sequence is TGTGCCAGCAGACTAAACAGGAACACTGAAGCTTTCTTT.